The present TCR beta chain was sequenced within a study of blood T cell repertoires in COVID-19. Study context: Some COVID-19 samples were acute and others convalescent; all came from the United States, Italy and Spain. PBMCs, B-cell-depleted T cells, or T cells were the source of the cDNA or gDNA that made up the material.

Per the authors' pipeline: Amplification from reference gene primers served as the basis for estimated nucleated cell counts. Some clones are missing from TCRdb's copy, which holds only in-frame ones; the method was immunoSEQ multiplex PCR. D and trimming come from the DNA, and the V and J calls and clone size come from that table. The sample has about 160,000 clones, 84% seen once. This receptor was identified in a woman at least 80 years old with acute or convalescent COVID-19. Sequenced material: peripheral blood.

CDR3 DNA sequence: TGTGCCAGTAGCGCACTAGCGGGGGCTACCGGGGAGCTGTTTTTT. It translates to CASSALAGATGELFF. The chain is built from TRBV19 and TRBJ2-2, with 11 bases lining up with TRBD2. CDR1 is LNHDA, CDR2 SQIVND, per germline (reference sequence). This CDR3 has 15 residues. After removal of 6 bases from V and 5 bases from J, the junction contained 5 bases not matched to a gene.